The 28 T cell receptor beta chains presented below share a single source sample, sequenced in a study of CD8 T cells in Susac syndrome (dated by TCRdb to the late 2010s). Libraries were built with the immunoSEQ multiplex PCR assay. RNA was extracted with the RNeasy kit and about 0.5 to 1 ug was reverse transcribed using random hexamers. The public reads were quality trimmed at Q25 with fastp and then assembled into clones with MiXCR by TCRdb, keeping productive beta chains. Merged by CDR3 protein, the rows form single entries marked with the most common genes and DNA. The sample yields about 66,000 distinct CDR3 sequences; approximately 94% were counted once. 0.5% to 0.6% of the sample comes from the top ten. Specimen: CD8+ T cells from PBMCs. The receptors originated from a human donor with multiple sclerosis.

The V and J genes are TRBV28 and TRBJ2-7, with a possible D match to TRBD1 (6 bases). The CDR3 runs 14 residues. Germline V CDR1 and CDR2: MDHEN, SYDVKM. Trimming removed 5 bases at V and 5 bases at J, with 16 bases between. For the CDR3, the DNA is TGTGCCAGCAGTCCGACGGGACAAAGCCACGAGCAGTACTTC. Amino acids: CASSPTGQSHEQYF.

The genes are TRBV7-2 and TRBJ2-1, with 7 positions matching TRBD1. Germline-derived CDR1 and CDR2 are SGHTA and FQGNSA. The V and J ends lost 1 base and 1 base, in that order; junction bases with no gene match: 7. The CDR3 consists of 17 residues. The chain's CDR3 is CASSLEGGLSSYNEQFF. The CDR3 bases are TGTGCCAGCAGCTTAGAAGGGGGCCTAAGTTCCTACAATGAGCAGTTCTTC.

Notes on this clonotype: Compared with germline, one end of the junction differs, possibly owing to a read error. This chain links TRBV6-2 or TRBV6-3 with TRBJ2-7; a possible D gene is TRBD2 (6 bases). CDR3 length equals 11 residues. Germline V gene data show CDR1 as MNHEY and CDR2 as SVGEGT. CDR3 region: CASSYSGGRDF. DNA of the CDR3: TGTGCCAGCAGTTACTCCGGGGGACGAGACTTC.

In this sample, this clonotype turned up once. V usage is TRBV11-2 and J usage is TRBJ2-1; D gene unclear. Per germline, CDR1 SGHAT and CDR2 FQNNGV. This CDR3 has 15 residues. The ends were cut back, 6 bases at V and 3 bases at J, with 15 bases in the middle. The CDR3 here is CASRSGQENYNEQFF. CDR3 sequence (DNA): TGTGCCAGCAGGTCCGGGCAGGAGAACTACAATGAGCAGTTCTTC.

The J gene is TRBJ2-7, the V gene TRBV20-1; D unresolved. Deletions cut 7 bases from V and 2 bases from J, with 21 bases between. The germline gives CDR1 DFQATT, CDR2 SNEGSKA (reference sequence). CDR3 length: 15 residues. The CDR3 DNA reads as TGCAGTGTCCCGGTCCCCGCGGTCTCCACCTACGAGCAGTACTTC. It codes for CSVPVPAVSTYEQYF.

This chain uses TRBV20-1 with TRBJ2-1; a possible D gene is TRBD2 (6 bases). The length of the CDR3 is 14 residues. From germline, CDR1 is DFQATT and CDR2 SNEGSKA (reference sequence). The ends were cut back, 3 bases at V and 4 bases at J, with 13 bases in the middle. The CDR3 DNA follows: TGCAGTGCTAGGGCCACGGAGGGGTACAATGAGCAGTTCTTC. It codes for CSARATEGYNEQFF.

V and J are TRBV12-3 or TRBV12-4 and TRBJ2-1; D is ambiguous. V lost 5 bases and J 3 bases, leaving 5 bases between the germline ends. The CDR3 has 12 amino acids. The CDR3 protein is CASSNRYNEQFF. CDR3 in DNA: TGTGCCAGCAGTAACCGCTACAATGAGCAGTTCTTC.

The genes are TRBV6-5 and TRBJ2-7; D assignment may be TRBD1 or TRBD2 (6 bases each). V was shortened by 9 bases and J by 7 bases, with 19 bases between the two germline ends. The CDR3 has 13 amino acids. Germline CDR1 and CDR2: MNHEY and SVGAGI. The CDR3 region is CASSSIGGQEQYF. The CDR3 DNA follows: TGTGCCAGTTCCTCGATTGGGGGGCAAGAGCAGTACTTC.

The CDR3 sequence is CSAHPRPWGTDTQYF. CDR3 nucleotide sequence: TGCAGTGCTCACCCTAGACCCTGGGGCACAGATACGCAGTATTTT. The chain is built from TRBV20-1 and TRBJ2-3; no reliable D call. The V and J ends lost 5 bases and 1 base respectively, with 16 bases between them. The germline CDR1 and CDR2 sequences are DFQATT and SNEGSKA (reference sequence). This CDR3 comprises 15 residues.

J is TRBJ1-2 and V is TRBV27; no clear D gene. V was clipped by 5 bases and J by 5 bases, with 12 bases between them. The CDR3 totals 13 residues. Germline V gene sequence: CDR1 MNHEY, CDR2 SMNVEV (reference sequence). CDR3 in DNA: TGTGCCAGCAGTAATACAATGGGGTATGGCTACACCTTC. Its protein is CASSNTMGYGYTF.

The J gene is TRBJ1-2, the V gene TRBV27; perhaps TRBD1 as D (5 bases). V lost 7 bases to trimming and J lost 6 bases, with 9 bases between them. Germline V gene lookup returns CDR1 MNHEY and CDR2 SMNVEV (reference sequence). The CDR3 has 11 residues. CDR3 protein: CASTGGNGYTF. CDR3 DNA: TGTGCCAGCACCGGGGGGAATGGCTACACCTTC.

A note on this clonotype: Germline and junction disagree at one end, which may indicate a read error. J is TRBJ2-7 and V is TRBV29-1; D remains ambiguous. Looked up from germline, CDR1 is SQVTM and CDR2 is ANQGSEA. The CDR3 runs to 11 residues. The DNA for the CDR3 is TGCAGCGTTAAAGACCCCTACGAGCAGTACTTC. Translation gives CSVKDPYEQYF.

The chain employs TRBV27 and TRBJ2-1, with D possibly called TRBD1 or TRBD2 (6 bases each). The V end lost 2 bases, the J end lost 7 bases, and 12 bases lay between the germline ends. Germline V CDR1 and CDR2: MNHEY, SMNVEV (reference sequence). This CDR3 is 14 amino acids long. This CDR3 is CASSLGGRINEQFF. The CDR3, as DNA: TGTGCCAGCAGTTTAGGGGGGCGAATAAATGAGCAGTTCTTC.

The chain recombines TRBV28 with TRBJ2-1; D might be TRBD2 (6 bases). Germline V gene data show CDR1 as MDHEN and CDR2 as SYDVKM. V was shortened by 2 bases and J by 6 bases, with 8 bases between the two germline ends. CDR3 size: 13 residues. The CDR3 region has the DNA TGTGCCAGCAGTTTAGCGGAGGGCAATGAGCAGTTCTTC. It translates to CASSLAEGNEQFF.

The chain recombines TRBV7-9 with TRBJ2-5; 8 nucleotides match TRBD1. CDR3 length equals 16 residues. After removal of 4 bases from V and 5 bases from J, the junction contained 12 bases not matched to a gene. Germline-derived CDR1 and CDR2 are SEHNR and FQNEAQ (reference sequence). This CDR3 is CASSSMDREEVETQYF. CDR3 nucleotides: TGTGCCAGCAGCTCGATGGACAGGGAGGAGGTCGAGACCCAGTACTTC.

The J gene is TRBJ2-7, the V gene TRBV3-1; 7 nucleotides line up with TRBD2. V shed 10 bases and J 0 bases; nucleotides not matched to a gene: 9. CDR3 length: 14 residues. In germline, CDR1 is LGHDT, CDR2 YNNKEL (reference sequence). CDR3: CATAERGGSYEQYF. In DNA, the CDR3 is TGTGCCACCGCCGAGCGGGGAGGCTCCTACGAGCAGTACTTC.

This chain links TRBV5-6 with TRBJ2-7; no clear D. Germline CDR1 reads SGHDT; CDR2 reads YYEEEE. Between the trimmed V and J ends, which lost 0 bases and 3 bases, there was a span of 7 bases. The CDR3 loop spans 13 amino acids. The CDR3 DNA reads as TGTGCCAGCAGCTTGGACAGTATCTACGAGCAGTACTTC. Encoded protein: CASSLDSIYEQYF.

This chain uses TRBV7-8 with TRBJ2-5; D tentatively fits TRBD1 or TRBD2 (5 bases each). Between the trimmed V and J ends, which lost 2 bases and 5 bases, there was a span of 12 bases. This CDR3 region has 14 residues. CDR1 and CDR2 from the germline V gene are SGHVS and FQNEAQ. CDR3: CASSLLPGPETQYF. The CDR3 bases are TGTGCCAGCAGCTTACTTCCGGGGCCGGAGACCCAGTACTTC.

The chain couples TRBV5-6 to TRBJ2-1, with TRBD1 matching over 12 bases. This CDR3 region has 14 residues. CDR1 is SGHDT, CDR2 YYEEEE, per germline. The junction had 5 bases not matched to a gene; V was cut back by 3 bases and J by 10 bases. The CDR3 is CASSYGTGGVEQFF. CDR3 nucleotides: TGTGCCAGCAGCTACGGGACAGGGGGCGTAGAGCAGTTCTTC.

The V gene is TRBV27, the J gene TRBJ2-5; 13 nucleotides align to TRBD2. V was pared by 6 bases and J by 5 bases, with 3 bases of the junction left unmatched. The CDR3 has 14 amino acids. Per the germline V gene, CDR1 is MNHEY and CDR2 is SMNVEV (reference sequence). The chain's CDR3 is CASRGLAGEETQYF. CDR3 nucleotide sequence: TGTGCCAGCAGAGGACTAGCGGGGGAGGAGACCCAGTACTTC.

This clonotype has just one count. The chain has TRBV27 and TRBJ1-5; D is undetermined. Germline V gene lookup returns CDR1 MNHEY and CDR2 SMNVEV (reference sequence). The V end was cut by 8 bases, the J end by 5 bases, with 4 bases between. The CDR3 runs 10 residues. CDR3 loop: CASGYQPQHF. DNA for the CDR3: TGTGCCAGCGGGTATCAGCCCCAGCATTTT.

For the CDR3, the DNA is TGTGCCAGCAGCTTAGTGTCATTGAATGAGCAGTTCTTC. It yields the protein CASSLVSLNEQFF. This chain connects TRBV7-9 to TRBJ2-1, with no clear D. Trimming took 1 base from V and 7 from J, leaving 8 bases between them. Germline V CDR1 and CDR2: SEHNR, FQNEAQ (reference sequence). The CDR3 consists of 13 residues.

The chain couples TRBV20-1 to TRBJ2-7; 7 positions match TRBD1. Trimming at V came to 6 bases and at J to 0 bases, leaving 8 bases not matched to a gene. The germline gives CDR1 DFQATT, CDR2 SNEGSKA (reference sequence). The CDR3 totals 14 residues. The CDR3 nucleotides are TGCAGTGCGAACCAACAGGGGTACTCCTACGAGCAGTACTTC. It encodes CSANQQGYSYEQYF.

The chain carries TRBV12-3 or TRBV12-4 and TRBJ2-5, with 11 bases identical to TRBD2. The length of the CDR3 is 15 residues. With 6 bases clipped from V and 4 bases from J, the junction kept 7 bases outside the gene matches. The CDR3 sequence is CASRTIAGGRETQYF. For the CDR3, the DNA is TGTGCCAGCAGAACCATAGCGGGGGGGCGAGAGACCCAGTACTTC.

The chain carries TRBV24-1 and TRBJ2-7; 7 bases match TRBD1. V trimming: 4 bases; J trimming: 7 bases; junction bases outside the gene matches: 9. The CDR3 has 14 residues. The germline CDR1 and CDR2 sequences are KGHDR and SFDVKD. CDR3 sequence: CATSESGTELEQYF. The CDR3 DNA is TGTGCCACCAGTGAGTCCGGGACAGAGCTGGAGCAGTACTTC.

This chain connects TRBV27 to TRBJ1-4; D possibly corresponds to TRBD1 (6 bases). Trimming cost V 0 bases and J 12 bases, with 17 bases left between them. This CDR3 is built from 15 residues. In germline, CDR1 is MNHEY, CDR2 SMNVEV (reference sequence). CDR3 sequence reads: CASSLSGPGRGQLFF. In DNA, the CDR3 is TGTGCCAGCAGTTTATCGGGTCCGGGTCGGGGGCAACTGTTTTTT.

The chain uses TRBV3-1 and TRBJ2-4; 7 bases line up with TRBD1. V trimming: 4 bases; J trimming: 3 bases; junction bases outside the gene matches: 6. CDR1 and CDR2 from the germline V gene are LGHDT and YNNKEL (reference sequence). The CDR3 loop spans 15 amino acids. CDR3 bases: TGTGCCAGCAGCCGGGGGACAGCTCTCAAAAACATTCAGTACTTC. Its protein is CASSRGTALKNIQYF.

This chain uses TRBV9 with TRBJ2-1; D is perhaps TRBD1 (6 bases). This CDR3 is 17 amino acids long. CDR1 is SGDLS and CDR2 is YYNGEE in the germline V gene. Trimming cost V 0 bases and J 6 bases, with 19 bases left between them. The CDR3 reads CASSVAPKGVPPNEQFF. The CDR3, as DNA: TGTGCCAGCAGCGTAGCTCCGAAGGGGGTCCCCCCCAATGAGCAGTTCTTC.